The text below deals with one T cell receptor (beta chain). The data belong to a study of blood T cell repertoires in COVID-19. Study background: Specimens from acute and convalescent COVID-19 originated in the United States, Italy and Spain. Sources were T cells, B-cell-depleted T cells, or PBMCs; the material itself was cDNA or gDNA.

V was shortened by 5 bases and J by 6 bases, with 19 bases between the two germline ends. In germline, CDR1 is MDHEN, CDR2 SYDVKM. The length of the CDR3 is 15 residues. Repertoires were generated with immunoSEQ multiplex PCR, while TCRdb's copy carries only in-frame clones and drops some. The top ten clones hold 6.2% of a sample with more than 80,000 clones, approximately 80% of them seen once. This receptor was obtained from a man older than 75 with COVID-19, enrolled during active disease. Sample: peripheral blood. The V call is TRBV28, the J call TRBJ1-2, with D uncertain. Written as DNA, the CDR3 is TGTGCCAGCAGTGCCTCCGCGGTCGGGGAGGATGGCTACACCTTC. Translating it yields CASSASAVGEDGYTF.